Listed below are T cell receptor beta chains from one sample, sequenced in a study of cytomegalovirus exposure and HLA in healthy donors. Profiled with immunoSEQ multiplex PCR; TCRdb holds only in-frame clones, not every one. The table records fewer than 140,000 clones, around 71% of them present only once. The sample comprised PBMCs. All receptors derive from a boy between 10 and 17 years old in good health and CMV-seronegative. CDR3s include the opening cysteine and the closing phenylalanine or tryptophan. The D gene is left open where the match is weak. Size tells how often a clone was seen (once, few, many) or the class of an expanded clone, and some rows leave it out.

clone size: NA
D gene: NA
V gene: TRBV4-1
J gene: TRBJ2-7
CDR3 protein: CASSHFRDTPYEQYF
CDR3 DNA: TGCGCCAGCAGCCATTTTCGGGACACCCCCTACGAGCAGTACTTC

clone size: NA
D gene: TRBD2
V gene: TRBV9
J gene: TRBJ2-1
CDR3 protein: CASSEGLAGGYNEQFF
CDR3 DNA: TGTGCCAGCAGCGAAGGACTAGCGGGAGGGTACAATGAGCAGTTCTTC

clone size: NA
D gene: NA
V gene: TRBV19
J gene: TRBJ2-2
CDR3 protein: CATPAAGIPGELFF
CDR3 DNA: TGTGCCACCCCAGCGGCCGGCATACCCGGGGAGCTGTTTTTT

clone size: NA
D gene: TRBD1
V gene: TRBV28
J gene: TRBJ2-5
CDR3 protein: CASRDRERETQYF
CDR3 DNA: TGTGCCAGCCGGGACAGGGAACGCGAGACCCAGTACTTC

clone size: NA
D gene: TRBD2
V gene: TRBV4-3
J gene: TRBJ2-3
CDR3 protein: CASSQDRGLAGGRDPTDTQYF
CDR3 DNA: TGCGCCAGCAGCCAGGACAGAGGACTAGCGGGGGGTCGGGACCCCACAGATACGCAGTATTTT

clone size: few
D gene: NA
V gene: TRBV19
J gene: TRBJ2-3
CDR3 protein: CASSIVQGADTQYF
CDR3 DNA: TGTGCCAGTAGTATTGTTCAGGGTGCAGATACGCAGTATTTT

clone size: NA
D gene: TRBD1
V gene: TRBV5-1
J gene: TRBJ2-7
CDR3 protein: CASSFGTGLYEQYF
CDR3 DNA: TGCGCCAGCAGCTTCGGGACAGGGTTATACGAGCAGTACTTC

clone size: NA
D gene: TRBD2
V gene: TRBV18
J gene: TRBJ2-1
CDR3 protein: CASSPNGASGTNEQFF
CDR3 DNA: TGTGCCAGCTCACCAAACGGGGCTAGCGGTACGAATGAGCAGTTCTTC

clone size: few
D gene: TRBD1
V gene: TRBV5-8
J gene: TRBJ2-5
CDR3 protein: CASSRQGAETQYF
CDR3 DNA: TGTGCCAGCAGCCGACAGGGGGCAGAGACCCAGTACTTC

clone size: NA
D gene: TRBD2
V gene: TRBV6-5
J gene: TRBJ2-7
CDR3 protein: CASSYSPSGYEQYF
CDR3 DNA: TGTGCCAGCAGTTACTCTCCTAGCGGCTACGAGCAGTACTTC

clone size: few
D gene: TRBD1
V gene: TRBV18
J gene: TRBJ1-3
CDR3 protein: CASSHGQGPYSGNTIYF
CDR3 DNA: TGTGCCAGCTCCCACGGACAGGGGCCATACTCTGGAAACACCATATATTTT

clone size: NA
D gene: TRBD1
V gene: TRBV2
J gene: TRBJ1-2
CDR3 protein: CASGTGQTTNYGYTF
CDR3 DNA: TGTGCCAGCGGCACGGGACAGACAACGAACTATGGCTACACCTTC

clone size: NA
D gene: TRBD2
V gene: TRBV6-1
J gene: TRBJ2-2
CDR3 protein: CASSELVSGETGELFF
CDR3 DNA: TGTGCCAGCAGTGAGTTGGTTAGCGGGGAAACCGGGGAGCTGTTTTTT

clone size: few
D gene: NA
V gene: TRBV19
J gene: TRBJ1-1
CDR3 protein: CASIRGDTEAFF
CDR3 DNA: TGTGCCAGTATCCGGGGTGACACTGAAGCTTTCTTT

clone size: NA
D gene: TRBD1
V gene: TRBV5-4
J gene: TRBJ2-2
CDR3 protein: CASSSRQGLAGELFF
CDR3 DNA: TGTGCCAGCAGCTCCCGACAGGGTTTAGCCGGGGAGCTGTTTTTT

clone size: NA
D gene: TRBD2
V gene: TRBV6-4
J gene: TRBJ2-1
CDR3 protein: CASSRTSGLYNEQFF
CDR3 DNA: TGTGCCAGCAGTCGAACTAGCGGCCTCTACAATGAGCAGTTCTTC

clone size: few
D gene: TRBD1
V gene: TRBV11-2
J gene: TRBJ2-3
CDR3 protein: CASSSRQGQDTQYF
CDR3 DNA: TGTGCCAGCAGCTCACGACAGGGCCAAGATACGCAGTATTTT

clone size: few
D gene: NA
V gene: TRBV5-1
J gene: TRBJ1-2
CDR3 protein: CASGPREDYGYTF
CDR3 DNA: TGCGCCAGCGGACCCCGGGAGGATTATGGCTACACCTTC

clone size: few
D gene: TRBD1
V gene: TRBV2
J gene: TRBJ2-1
CDR3 protein: CASSRQGVQFF
CDR3 DNA: TGTGCCAGCAGCAGACAGGGGGTGCAGTTCTTC

clone size: NA
D gene: NA
V gene: TRBV2
J gene: TRBJ2-7
CDR3 protein: CASSEVGRGDEQYF
CDR3 DNA: TGTGCCAGCAGTGAAGTAGGCAGGGGGGACGAGCAGTACTTC

clone size: NA
D gene: TRBD1
V gene: TRBV7-6
J gene: TRBJ2-5
CDR3 protein: CASSNRGTAQETQYF
CDR3 DNA: TGTGCCAGCAGCAACCGAGGGACAGCCCAAGAGACCCAGTACTTC

clone size: NA
D gene: TRBD1
V gene: TRBV5-1
J gene: TRBJ1-1
CDR3 protein: CASSPGTVVRANTEAFF
CDR3 DNA: TGCGCCAGCAGCCCCGGGACAGTAGTCAGAGCGAACACTGAAGCTTTCTTT

clone size: NA
D gene: NA
V gene: TRBV30
J gene: TRBJ2-3
CDR3 protein: CAWIRADRREDTQYF
CDR3 DNA: TGTGCCTGGATTCGGGCTGACAGGCGGGAGGATACGCAGTATTTT

clone size: NA
D gene: NA
V gene: TRBV7-9
J gene: TRBJ1-2
CDR3 protein: CASTPVQDYGYTF
CDR3 DNA: TGTGCCAGCACCCCAGTCCAGGACTATGGCTACACCTTC

clone size: NA
D gene: NA
V gene: TRBV6-1
J gene: TRBJ1-2
CDR3 protein: CASSGPIYGYTF
CDR3 DNA: TGTGCCAGCAGTGGGCCGATTTATGGCTACACCTTC

clone size: NA
D gene: NA
V gene: TRBV5-1
J gene: TRBJ1-2
CDR3 protein: CASSPGGTGDYGYTF
CDR3 DNA: TGCGCCAGCAGTCCTGGGGGGACGGGAGACTATGGCTACACCTTC

clone size: NA
D gene: TRBD1
V gene: TRBV27
J gene: TRBJ1-2
CDR3 protein: CASRSTGDYGYTF
CDR3 DNA: TGTGCCAGCAGAAGCACAGGGGACTATGGCTACACCTTC

clone size: few
D gene: TRBD2
V gene: TRBV4-3
J gene: TRBJ2-5
CDR3 protein: CASSLRPSGEETQYF
CDR3 DNA: TGCGCCAGCAGCCTTAGGCCTAGCGGGGAAGAGACCCAGTACTTC

clone size: once
D gene: NA
V gene: TRBV28
J gene: TRBJ2-1
CDR3 protein: CASSPPLAGSAGDQFF
CDR3 DNA: TGTGCCAGCAGCCCCCCCCTTGCGGGGTCGGCTGGAGATCAGTTCTTC

clone size: few
D gene: NA
V gene: TRBV19
J gene: TRBJ2-6
CDR3 protein: CASSIDLWAAGANVLTF
CDR3 DNA: TGTGCCAGTAGTATAGATCTATGGGCAGCAGGGGCCAACGTCCTGACTTTC

clone size: NA
D gene: NA
V gene: TRBV6-1
J gene: TRBJ1-6
CDR3 protein: CASSEAGGRDNSPLHF
CDR3 DNA: TGTGCCAGCAGTGAAGCGGGAGGACGGGATAATTCACCCCTCCACTTT

clone size: NA
D gene: NA
V gene: TRBV30
J gene: TRBJ2-5
CDR3 protein: CAWSVAGGETQYF
CDR3 DNA: TGTGCCTGGAGTGTAGCAGGGGGGGAGACCCAGTACTTC

clone size: NA
D gene: TRBD2
V gene: TRBV28
J gene: TRBJ2-3
CDR3 protein: CASSLGTRPSTDTQYF
CDR3 DNA: TGTGCCAGCAGTTTAGGGACTAGACCGAGCACAGATACGCAGTATTTT

clone size: NA
D gene: TRBD1
V gene: TRBV27
J gene: TRBJ1-6
CDR3 protein: CASSRDRVGSPLHF
CDR3 DNA: TGTGCCAGCAGCCGAGACAGGGTCGGTTCACCCCTCCACTTT

clone size: NA
D gene: NA
V gene: TRBV30
J gene: TRBJ1-5
CDR3 protein: CAGRDTDSNQPQHF
CDR3 DNA: TGTGCCGGACGGGACACTGATAGCAATCAGCCCCAGCATTTT

clone size: NA
D gene: TRBD2
V gene: TRBV27
J gene: TRBJ2-7
CDR3 protein: CASSLSSTSGVEQYF
CDR3 DNA: TGTGCCAGCAGTTTATCGTCCACTAGCGGGGTAGAGCAGTACTTC

clone size: NA
D gene: TRBD1
V gene: TRBV19
J gene: TRBJ2-3
CDR3 protein: CASSIAWTGAQYF
CDR3 DNA: TGTGCCAGTAGTATAGCATGGACAGGAGCGCAGTATTTT

clone size: NA
D gene: TRBD1
V gene: TRBV4-3
J gene: TRBJ1-5
CDR3 protein: CASSRVLVTGRQPQHF
CDR3 DNA: TGCGCCAGCAGCCGCGTCCTGGTGACAGGGCGTCAGCCCCAGCATTTT

clone size: NA
D gene: TRBD1
V gene: TRBV28
J gene: TRBJ1-2
CDR3 protein: CASRYKTGRGGLYVGYTF
CDR3 DNA: TGTGCCAGCAGATACAAGACAGGGCGCGGGGGGCTCTATGTGGGCTACACCTTC

clone size: NA
D gene: NA
V gene: TRBV11-3
J gene: TRBJ2-3
CDR3 protein: CASSFGKNTQYF
CDR3 DNA: TGTGCCAGCAGCTTCGGGAAGAATACGCAGTATTTT

clone size: once
D gene: TRBD1
V gene: TRBV27
J gene: TRBJ1-1
CDR3 protein: CASSLIRGEAFF
CDR3 DNA: TGTGCCAGCAGTTTAATCAGGGGGGAAGCTTTCTTT

clone size: NA
D gene: TRBD2
V gene: TRBV9
J gene: TRBJ2-1
CDR3 protein: CASSVVGTSGSWSEQFF
CDR3 DNA: TGTGCCAGCAGCGTAGTAGGGACTAGCGGGAGTTGGAGTGAGCAGTTCTTC

clone size: NA
D gene: NA
V gene: TRBV6-5
J gene: TRBJ1-2
CDR3 protein: CASSRESGISVGYTF
CDR3 DNA: TGTGCCAGCAGCCGCGAGAGTGGAATAAGCGTTGGCTACACCTTC

clone size: NA
D gene: TRBD1
V gene: TRBV4-3
J gene: TRBJ2-7
CDR3 protein: CASSQVGQGRIEQYF
CDR3 DNA: TGCGCCAGCAGCCAAGTAGGACAGGGAAGGATCGAGCAGTACTTC

clone size: NA
D gene: TRBD2
V gene: TRBV6-5
J gene: TRBJ2-7
CDR3 protein: CASSRGGKIYEQYF
CDR3 DNA: TGTGCCAGCAGTCGGGGGGGGAAGATCTACGAGCAGTACTTC

clone size: NA
D gene: TRBD1
V gene: TRBV18
J gene: TRBJ1-1
CDR3 protein: CASSPTGGTEAFF
CDR3 DNA: TGTGCCAGCTCACCTACAGGGGGCACTGAAGCTTTCTTT

clone size: NA
D gene: NA
V gene: TRBV6-5
J gene: TRBJ1-2
CDR3 protein: CASRRGKGYGYTF
CDR3 DNA: TGTGCCAGCAGAAGGGGTAAGGGGTATGGCTACACCTTC

clone size: NA
D gene: NA
V gene: TRBV27
J gene: TRBJ1-1
CDR3 protein: CASSGTGFLSTEAFF
CDR3 DNA: TGTGCCAGCAGTGGAACAGGGTTTTTAAGCACTGAAGCTTTCTTT

clone size: NA
D gene: TRBD1
V gene: TRBV2
J gene: TRBJ1-6
CDR3 protein: CAREPGQVDSPLHF
CDR3 DNA: TGTGCCAGAGAGCCGGGACAGGTGGATTCACCCCTCCACTTT

clone size: NA
D gene: TRBD2
V gene: TRBV5-1
J gene: TRBJ2-1
CDR3 protein: CASSFGGGENEQFF
CDR3 DNA: TGCGCCAGCAGCTTTGGCGGGGGAGAGAATGAGCAGTTCTTC

clone size: NA
D gene: TRBD1
V gene: TRBV30
J gene: TRBJ1-1
CDR3 protein: CAWTRGDRGDTEAFF
CDR3 DNA: TGTGCCTGGACGAGGGGGGACAGGGGGGACACTGAAGCTTTCTTT

clone size: NA
D gene: NA
V gene: TRBV18
J gene: TRBJ2-7
CDR3 protein: CASSPPRSGNQGYEQYF
CDR3 DNA: TGTGCCAGCTCACCGCCCCGTTCAGGAAACCAGGGCTACGAGCAGTACTTC

clone size: few
D gene: TRBD1
V gene: TRBV11-2
J gene: TRBJ2-7
CDR3 protein: CASSLFRRQGLSYEQYF
CDR3 DNA: TGTGCCAGCAGCTTATTCCGCCGACAGGGGCTCTCCTACGAGCAGTACTTC

clone size: NA
D gene: NA
V gene: TRBV7-9
J gene: TRBJ2-1
CDR3 protein: CASSSTRTSYNEQFF
CDR3 DNA: TGTGCCAGCAGCTCGACTAGGACCTCCTACAATGAGCAGTTCTTC

clone size: NA
D gene: NA
V gene: TRBV5-6
J gene: TRBJ1-2
CDR3 protein: CASSLLAASGYTF
CDR3 DNA: TGTGCCAGCAGCTTGTTGGCAGCGAGTGGCTACACCTTC

clone size: few
D gene: NA
V gene: TRBV11-1
J gene: TRBJ2-3
CDR3 protein: CASTEADTQYF
CDR3 DNA: TGTGCCAGCACCGAGGCCGATACGCAGTATTTT

clone size: NA
D gene: NA
V gene: TRBV5-1
J gene: TRBJ1-1
CDR3 protein: CASSLRGNTEAFF
CDR3 DNA: TGCGCCAGCAGCTTGCGGGGGAACACTGAAGCTTTCTTT